The 31 T cell receptor beta chains reported below all come from one sample, sequenced in a study of blood T cell repertoires in COVID-19. The repertoire was sequenced with immunoSEQ multiplex PCR; TCRdb's copy has only in-frame clones and lacks some. Here the sample spans tens of thousands of clones, approximately 80% being singletons. The specimen was peripheral blood. These receptor sequences come from a man between 60 and 70 years old with COVID-19, enrolled during active disease.

The V gene is TRBV7-2, the J gene TRBJ1-1; 7 bases map to TRBD1. The junction had 7 bases not matched to a gene; V was cut back by 0 bases and J by 12 bases. The CDR3 covers 13 residues. Germline V gene lookup returns CDR1 SGHTA and CDR2 FQGNSA. The DNA of the CDR3 is TGTGCCAGCAGCTTAGCGAGAGGGACAGAGTCTTTCTTT. It codes for CASSLARGTESFF.

In this sample, this clone turned up a few times. The chain uses TRBV4-1 and TRBJ2-1, with 7 bases matching TRBD2. Germline V gives CDR1 MGHRA, CDR2 YSYEKL. V gave up 1 base and J gave up 6 bases; unmatched junction bases: 3. CDR3 length: 14 amino acids. CDR3 region: CASSQGRTSNEQFF. The DNA for the CDR3 is TGCGCCAGCAGCCAAGGCAGGACTAGCAATGAGCAGTTCTTC.

This clone showed up just a few times. The sample holds other DNA sequences that translate to the same CDR3. This chain links TRBV10-3 with TRBJ1-2; 7 positions agree with TRBD1. V was pared by 2 bases and J by 6 bases, with 3 bases of the junction left unmatched. This CDR3 comprises 13 residues. Germline CDR1 ENHRY, CDR2 SYGVKD. The CDR3 is CAISEAGGDGYTF. The CDR3 region has the DNA TGTGCCATCAGTGAGGCAGGGGGTGATGGCTACACCTTC.

This chain uses TRBV11-2 with TRBJ2-7, with a weak D call TRBD1 (6 bases). This CDR3 spans 15 amino acids. The V and J ends lost 2 bases and 2 bases respectively, with 13 bases between them. The germline V gene encodes CDR1 SGHAT and CDR2 FQNNGV. The CDR3 DNA is TGTGCCAGCAGCTTATCAGGGGACCTCGCCTACGAGCAGTACTTC. It specifies CASSLSGDLAYEQYF. The whole variable domain, remainder taken from reference TRBV11-2 and TRBJ2-7, is EAGVAQSPRYKIIEKRQSVAFWCNPISGHATLYWYQQILGQGPKLLIQFQNNGVVDDSQLPKDRFSAERLKGVDSTLKIQPAKLEDSAVYLCASSLSGDLAYEQYFGPGTRLTVT.

The rearrangement links TRBV3-1 (or the pseudogene TRBV3-2) to TRBJ1-5; tentatively, D is TRBD1 (5 bases). The germline V gene encodes CDR1 LGHDT and CDR2 YNNKEL (reference sequence). This CDR3 is 13 amino acids long. Trimming took off 0 bases at V and 6 bases at J, with 6 bases between the two ends. DNA of the CDR3: TGTGCCAGCAGCCAAGAAGGGGCTCAGCCCCAGCATTTT. This sequence encodes CASSQEGAQPQHF.

The chain has TRBV11-3 and TRBJ2-7; TRBD2 aligns across 10 bases. Germline trimming cut 0 bases from V and 1 base from J; bases unmatched to any gene: 3. This CDR3 has 16 amino acids. CDR1 is SGHNT and CDR2 is YENEEA in the germline V gene. The CDR3 sequence: CASSLDPGLASYEQYF. The CDR3 region has the DNA TGTGCCAGCAGCTTAGATCCGGGACTAGCGTCCTACGAGCAGTACTTC.

The chain combines TRBV7-6 with TRBJ1-4; maybe TRBD1 (6 bases). Trimming cost V 3 bases and J 3 bases, with 14 bases left between them. The germline CDR1 and CDR2 sequences are SGHVS and FNYEAQ. This CDR3 has 16 residues. The CDR3 reads CASSLRFGTPNEKLFF. CDR3 bases: TGTGCCAGCAGCTTGAGGTTCGGGACACCTAATGAAAAACTGTTTTTT.

The chain links TRBV3-1 (or the pseudogene TRBV3-2) to TRBJ2-1; tentative D call: TRBD1 (6 bases). V dropped 8 bases and J dropped 10 bases, with 9 bases sitting between them. The CDR3 spans 10 residues. CDR1 LGHDT and CDR2 YNNKEL come from the germline V gene (reference sequence). For the CDR3, the DNA is TGTGCCAGCGGGGGCCGGGAGCAGTTCTTC. It yields the protein CASGGREQFF.

This chain uses TRBV27 with TRBJ2-1, with 8 bases lining up with TRBD1. The V segment lost 0 bases and the J segment 1 base; nucleotides outside the gene matches: 2. CDR1 is MNHEY and CDR2 is SMNVEV in the germline V gene (reference sequence). The CDR3 totals 16 residues. In DNA, the CDR3 is TGTGCCAGCAGTTTATCGAGACAGGGGTCCTACAATGAGCAGTTCTTC. It translates to CASSLSRQGSYNEQFF.

The chain is built from TRBV5-4 and TRBJ2-7; 11 positions agree with TRBD1. Germline CDR1 SGHNT, CDR2 YYREEE (reference sequence). V lost 3 bases to trimming and J lost 3 bases; unmatched junction nucleotides: 5. CDR3 length: 15 amino acids. The CDR3 spells CASSSGTGGVYEQYF. In nucleotides, the CDR3 is TGTGCCAGCAGCTCAGGGACAGGGGGTGTCTACGAGCAGTACTTC. The full variable domain, with the rest looked up from reference TRBV5-4 and TRBJ2-7, is ETGVTQSPTHLIKTRGQQVTLRCSSQSGHNTVSWYQQALGQGPQFIFQYYREEENGRGNFPPRFSGLQFPNYSSELNVNALELDDSALYLCASSSGTGGVYEQYFGPGTRLTVT.

The rearrangement uses TRBV15 and TRBJ1-1; 8 bases map to TRBD1. This CDR3 spans 12 amino acids. After removal of 1 base from V and 10 bases from J, the junction contained 2 bases not matched to a gene. In germline, CDR1 is LNHNV, CDR2 YYDKDF (reference sequence). CDR3 loop: CATSRGQGRAFF. In DNA form, the CDR3 reads TGTGCCACCAGCAGAGGACAGGGGAGAGCTTTCTTT.

The V call is TRBV12-3 or TRBV12-4, the J call TRBJ2-7; 8 bases are a match to TRBD2. With 7 bases clipped from V and 1 base from J, the junction kept 3 bases outside the gene matches. The CDR3 contains 13 residues. Here the CDR3 DNA reads TGTGCCAGCAAACCTAGCGGGTCCTACGAGCAGTACTTC. It yields the protein CASKPSGSYEQYF.

The V gene is TRBV28, the J gene TRBJ2-5; D possibly corresponds to TRBD2 (5 bases). CDR1 is MDHEN, CDR2 SYDVKM, per germline. Trimming pared 3 bases from V and 5 bases from J, leaving 10 bases between. CDR3 size: 13 residues. The CDR3 protein is CASSFGRAETQYF. The CDR3, as DNA: TGTGCCAGCAGTTTTGGGAGAGCGGAGACCCAGTACTTC.

The chain employs TRBV10-3 and TRBJ1-4; the match to TRBD1 covers 7 bases. CDR3 length: 12 residues. V gave up 6 bases and J gave up 6 bases; unmatched junction bases: 1. CDR1 and CDR2 (germline): ENHRY, SYGVKD. The CDR3 loop reads CAISGTDEKLFF. The CDR3 DNA follows: TGTGCCATCAGCGGGACAGATGAAAAACTGTTTTTT.

This clone has only one observation. The genes are TRBV3-1 (or the pseudogene TRBV3-2) and TRBJ2-7; D is ambiguous. The CDR3 has 14 amino acids. The V and J ends lost 2 bases and 1 base respectively, with 9 bases between them. Looked up from germline, CDR1 is LGHDT and CDR2 is YNNKEL (reference sequence). The CDR3 reads CASSQSAGSYEQYF. The CDR3 nucleotides read TGTGCCAGCAGCCAAAGTGCAGGATCCTACGAGCAGTACTTC.

The chain joins TRBV11-2 to TRBJ2-3; tentative D call: TRBD2 (5 bases). Trimming shortened V by 5 bases and J by 5 bases, and 8 bases separated the two germline ends. Germline V gives CDR1 SGHAT, CDR2 FQNNGV. The CDR3 is 12 residues long. The CDR3 region has the DNA TGTGCCAGCAGCCCGAGGGAAGATACGCAGTATTTT. It translates to CASSPREDTQYF.

The rearrangement uses TRBV5-1 and TRBJ1-2; 7 bases match TRBD1. The germline V gene encodes CDR1 SGHRS and CDR2 YFSETQ. Losses at the gene ends were 0 bases for V and 4 bases for J; bases not matched to a gene: 9. The CDR3 contains 16 residues. CDR3 residues: CASSLERAGGSYGYTF. CDR3 sequence (DNA): TGCGCCAGCAGCTTGGAAAGGGCAGGGGGATCCTATGGCTACACCTTC.

The chain carries TRBV28 and TRBJ2-7, with a weak D call TRBD1 (5 bases). The CDR3 sequence is 14 residues long. CDR1 and CDR2 from the germline V gene are MDHEN and SYDVKM. Trimming left V 3 bases short and J 3 bases short, with 12 bases between. CDR3 residues: CASSLDTTIYEQYF. Here the CDR3 DNA reads TGTGCCAGCAGTTTGGACACTACGATCTACGAGCAGTACTTC. Full variable domain (outside the CDR3, taken from reference TRBV28 and TRBJ2-7): DVKVTQSSRYLVKRTGEKVFLECVQDMDHENMFWYRQDPGLGLRLIYFSYDVKMKEKGDIPEGYSVSREKKERFSLILESASTNQTSMYLCASSLDTTIYEQYFGPGTRLTVT.

This clone was counted between two and nine times. The V gene is TRBV19, the J gene TRBJ1-1, with unresolved D. The ends were cut back, 3 bases at V and 8 bases at J, with 10 bases in the middle. This CDR3 is built from 12 residues. Germline V lookup: CDR1 LNHDA, CDR2 SQIVND (reference sequence). The CDR3 protein is CASSIYPGEAFF. CDR3 sequence (DNA): TGTGCCAGTAGTATTTACCCGGGGGAAGCTTTCTTT.

The chain joins TRBV21-1 to TRBJ1-5. TRBV21-1 is recorded as a pseudogene. This CDR3 spans 14 amino acids. CDR3 loop: CASLLCSGNQPQHF. The CDR3 DNA sequence: TGTGCCAGCCTTTTATGCTCGGGCAATCAGCCCCAGCATTTT.

This clone was observed a single time. The V gene is TRBV29-1, the J gene TRBJ2-3, with D possibly TRBD2 on 6 matching bases. This CDR3 is 15 amino acids long. The V and J ends lost 1 base and 1 base respectively, with 12 bases between them. Germline V gives CDR1 SQVTM, CDR2 ANQGSEA. CDR3 coding DNA: TGCAGCGTTGAAGGGGGCGGGGTGGGCACAGATACGCAGTATTTT. Encoded protein: CSVEGGGVGTDTQYF.

The chain is built from TRBV2 and TRBJ1-2; D gene uncertain. The CDR3 length is 14 residues. Germline-derived CDR1 and CDR2 are SNHLY and FYNNEI. With 1 base removed from V and 7 bases from J, the gap between germline ends came to 13 bases. The CDR3 spells CASSEVPGPFGYTF. CDR3 DNA sequence: TGTGCCAGCAGTGAAGTGCCAGGCCCCTTTGGCTACACCTTC.

The chain uses TRBV5-4 and TRBJ2-1; possible D gene TRBD2, 6 bases. There are 14 residues in the CDR3. Trimming took 4 bases from V and 6 from J, leaving 14 bases between them. Germline loops: CDR1 SGHNT, CDR2 YYREEE (reference sequence). The CDR3 loop reads CASSPRGLVNEQFF. The CDR3 DNA follows: TGTGCCAGCAGCCCGCGGGGACTTGTCAATGAGCAGTTCTTC.

J is TRBJ2-4 and V is TRBV2; possible D gene TRBD2, 6 bases. The germline V gene encodes CDR1 SNHLY and CDR2 FYNNEI. The germline V and J ends were trimmed by 4 bases and 7 bases, with 11 bases remaining between them. The CDR3 is 13 amino acids. This CDR3 reads CASSGYGGNIQYF. CDR3 in DNA: TGTGCCAGCAGTGGATATGGGGGGAACATTCAGTACTTC. Full variable domain (missing parts from reference TRBV2 and TRBJ2-4): EPEVTQTPSHQVTQMGQEVILRCVPISNHLYFYWYRQILGQKVEFLVSFYNNEISEKSEIFDDQFSVERPDGSNFTLKIRSTKLEDSAMYFCASSGYGGNIQYFGAGTRLSVL.

The chain uses TRBV28 and TRBJ1-4, with a possible D match to TRBD1 (5 bases). Per the germline V gene, CDR1 is MDHEN and CDR2 is SYDVKM. The CDR3 spans 16 residues. The V end was cut by 8 bases, the J end by 8 bases, with 24 bases between. The CDR3 DNA sequence: TGTGCCAGCGGCTCCCCCATGGGGGGAGAGAAGGAAAAACTGTTTTTT. Protein: CASGSPMGGEKEKLFF.

The sample holds one count of this clone. CDR3 nucleotide sequence: TGTGCCAGCAGTGGCCTCCGGGACAGGTCCAGTTCACCCCTCCACTTT. Encoded protein: CASSGLRDRSSSPLHF. The chain has TRBV6-4 and TRBJ1-6; TRBD1 matches at 8 bases. The CDR3 consists of 16 residues. The V and J ends lost 4 bases and 9 bases, in that order; junction bases with no gene match: 11. Germline V gives CDR1 MRHNA, CDR2 SNTAGT.

The chain recombines TRBV5-1 with TRBJ2-7; TRBD1 matches 9 bases. V lost 4 bases and J lost 6; bases outside the gene matches: 11. Germline lookup yields CDR1 SGHRS and CDR2 YFSETQ. CDR3 size: 15 residues. In nucleotides, the CDR3 is TGCGCCAGCAGCGAAACCGGGACAGGGAGAAGCGAGCAGTACTTC. Translation gives CASSETGTGRSEQYF.

This clone was recorded many times. The V and J genes are TRBV9 and TRBJ2-2, with D possibly matching TRBD2 (6 bases). In germline, CDR1 is SGDLS, CDR2 YYNGEE. V shed 4 bases and J shed 3 bases, with 19 bases lying between them. This CDR3 is 17 amino acids long. CDR3 sequence: CASSPRGLADYTGELFF. The CDR3 DNA reads TGTGCCAGCAGCCCACGAGGGTTAGCGGACTACACCGGGGAGCTGTTTTTT.

V is TRBV4-2 and J is TRBJ2-1, with 8 bases that match TRBD1. J lost 15 bases, V lost 0 bases, and 7 bases had no gene match. This CDR3 is 13 amino acids long. Germline CDR1 is LGHNA and CDR2 is YNFKEQ. The CDR3 sequence is CASSQEVGDRSFF. The CDR3 DNA is TGTGCCAGCAGCCAAGAAGTGGGGGACAGGTCGTTCTTC.

This chain uses TRBV5-1 with TRBJ2-3, with D perhaps TRBD2 (7 bases). The CDR3 is made up of 14 amino acids. Between the trimmed V and J ends, which lost 2 bases and 8 bases, there was a span of 15 bases. The germline gives CDR1 SGHRS, CDR2 YFSETQ. The CDR3 DNA reads TGCGCCAGCAGCTTTGGAGGGGGGGACGTTACGCAGTATTTT. It encodes CASSFGGGDVTQYF.

The chain has TRBV5-4 and TRBJ2-3; the D gene is possibly TRBD2 (5 bases). Germline lookup yields CDR1 SGHNT and CDR2 YYREEE (reference sequence). V was cut by 3 bases and J by 4 bases, with 9 bases left in between. The CDR3 length is 13 residues. CDR3 nucleotide sequence: TGTGCCAGCAGCTCAACCGGGGCAGATACGCAGTATTTT. This gives the protein CASSSTGADTQYF. The full variable domain, with the rest looked up from reference TRBV5-4 and TRBJ2-3, is ETGVTQSPTHLIKTRGQQVTLRCSSQSGHNTVSWYQQALGQGPQFIFQYYREEENGRGNFPPRFSGLQFPNYSSELNVNALELDDSALYLCASSSTGADTQYFGPGTRLTVL.